A single sample is the source of the 12 T cell receptor beta chains below, sequenced in a study of human T cells and chemical hapten exposure. MiXCR, run by TCRdb on the RACE reads, gives a single entry per CDR3 protein. This sample yields approximately 87,000 distinct CDR3 sequences, of which roughly 10% are seen a single time; about 3% belongs to the top ten. The time point is: patch test 2, 6 weeks after DPC sensitization. Regarding treatment: therapeutic diphenylcyclopropenone sensitization with weekly scalp DPC. The specimen comprised whole blood, sampled in connection with sensitization to the hapten diphenylcyclopropenone (DPC). The receptors derive from a woman aged 40 to 50 with alopecia areata. Some clones in this sample may be carry-over from other donors' samples.

CDR3: CASREAGGVNTQYF. CDR3 in DNA: TGTGCCAGCAGGGAAGCGGGAGGGGTAAATACGCAGTATTTT. The V gene is TRBV6-2 or TRBV6-3, the J gene TRBJ2-3, with TRBD2 matching 10 bases. The CDR3 runs 14 residues. CDR1 and CDR2 from the germline V gene are MNHEY and SVGEGT. Trimming cost V 6 bases and J 7 bases; bases outside gene matches: 7.

The genes are TRBV28 and TRBJ2-1; D is perhaps TRBD1 (5 bases). This CDR3 region has 14 residues. V dropped 6 bases and J dropped 8 bases, with 17 bases sitting between them. Germline assignment: CDR1 MDHEN and CDR2 SYDVKM. CDR3 protein: CASSPLTGLDEQFF. CDR3 sequence (DNA): TGTGCCAGCAGCCCCCTTACAGGTCTCGATGAGCAGTTCTTC.

This clonotype was counted only a few times. The genes are TRBV7-8 and TRBJ1-1; tentative D call: TRBD1 (6 bases). The CDR3 totals 14 residues. Germline assignment: CDR1 SGHVS and CDR2 FQNEAQ. V shed 6 bases and J shed 1 base, with 12 bases lying between them. The CDR3 loop is CASSYGTRNTEAFF. CDR3 coding DNA: TGTGCCAGCAGTTACGGGACACGGAACACTGAAGCTTTCTTT. Full variable domain (remainder filled in from reference TRBV7-8 and TRBJ1-1): GAGVSQSPRYKVAKRGQDVALRCDPISGHVSLFWYQQALGQGPEFLTYFQNEAQLDKSGLPSDRFFAERPEGSVSTLKIQRTQQEDSAVYLCASSYGTRNTEAFFGQGTRLTVV.

In regard to this clonotype: Because the CDR3's place on the DNA is in doubt, the DNA is left out and the CDR3 is given as listed by TCRdb. This chain connects TRBV12-3 or TRBV12-4 to TRBJ2-7. The CDR3 is 12 residues long, counting both termini. CDR3 amino acids: CASSFGLGSTYF.

This chain links TRBV7-2 with TRBJ2-3, with 10 bases lining up with TRBD2. The ends lost 1 base at V and 6 bases at J; junction bases unmatched: 10. Germline CDR1 reads SGHTA; CDR2 reads FQGNSA. The CDR3 is 17 amino acids. In DNA form, the CDR3 reads TGTGCCAGCAGCTTAGATTGGGTAGCGGGGGGCTCTGATACGCAGTATTTT. It specifies CASSLDWVAGGSDTQYF.

This chain connects TRBV20-1 to TRBJ2-7, with D possibly called TRBD1 or TRBD2 (7 bases each). Trimming pared 5 bases from V and 3 bases from J, leaving 14 bases between. The V gene's germline CDR1 is DFQATT and CDR2 SNEGSKA (reference sequence). CDR3 size: 13 residues. The CDR3 is CSAGGGQSYEQYF. CDR3 DNA sequence: TGCAGTGCTGGGGGGGGACAGAGCTACGAGCAGTACTTC.

The sample holds many counts of this clonotype. The chain uses TRBV9 and TRBJ1-5; a weak D match, TRBD1 (6 bases). Germline V lookup: CDR1 SGDLS, CDR2 YYNGEE. The CDR3 extends over 15 amino acids. V was pared by 4 bases and J by 0 bases, with 11 bases between. This chain's CDR3 is CASSPDSYSNQPQHF. The CDR3, as DNA: TGTGCCAGCAGCCCGGACAGCTATAGCAATCAGCCCCAGCATTTT.

This clonotype occurred many times. The chain employs TRBV6-5 and TRBJ1-4; 8 bases are shared with TRBD1. CDR1 is MNHEY, CDR2 SVGAGI, per germline. J gave up 7 bases and V 6 bases, and 10 bases lay outside the gene matches. The CDR3 spans 15 residues. The CDR3 DNA reads as TGTGCCAGCAGGCAAGCAGGGGGCGCGAGTGAAAAACTGTTTTTT. It specifies CASRQAGGASEKLFF.

The chain has TRBV5-6 and TRBJ2-3; 7 bases are shared with TRBD1. Germline V gene sequence: CDR1 SGHDT, CDR2 YYEEEE. V shed 4 bases, J shed 4 bases, and the junction held 9 bases outside the gene matches. The CDR3 is 15 residues long. The CDR3, as DNA: TGTGCCAGCAGCCACATTGACAGGGTTGCAGATACGCAGTATTTT. Its translation is CASSHIDRVADTQYF.

This clonotype was counted only a few times. The chain recombines TRBV27 with TRBJ2-5; D is possibly TRBD1 (6 bases). Trimming stripped 5 bases from V and 1 base from J, with 17 bases between. Germline values: CDR1 MNHEY, CDR2 SMNVEV (reference sequence). The CDR3 runs 16 residues. CDR3 region: CASSPSTGDTQETQYF. The CDR3, as DNA: TGTGCCAGCAGTCCGTCCACCGGGGACACCCAAGAGACCCAGTACTTC.

The chain has TRBV7-9 and TRBJ2-1; 9 positions match TRBD2. CDR3 size: 16 residues. Trimming at V came to 10 bases and at J to 4 bases, leaving 14 bases not matched to a gene. CDR1 is SEHNR and CDR2 is FQNEAQ in the germline V gene (reference sequence). The CDR3 DNA sequence: TGTGCCATCCCGGGACTAGCACCACCAGGATACAATGAGCAGTTCTTC. Translated: CAIPGLAPPGYNEQFF. The whole variable domain, filled in from reference TRBV7-9 and TRBJ2-1, reads DTGVSQNPRHKITKRGQNVTFRCDPISEHNRLYWYRQTLGQGPEFLTYFQNEAQLEKSRLLSDRFSAERPKGSFSTLEIQRTEQGDSAMYLCAIPGLAPPGYNEQFFGPGTRLTVL.

This clonotype has more than one count but fewer than ten. The gene calls are TRBV4-3 and TRBJ2-3; 10 positions agree with TRBD1. J was trimmed by 2 bases and V by 4 bases; bases with no gene match: 12. From germline, CDR1 is LGHNA and CDR2 YSLEER. The CDR3 is 18 amino acids. The chain's CDR3 is CASSRVMVGQGITDTQYF. CDR3 DNA sequence: TGCGCCAGCAGCCGCGTAATGGTGGGACAGGGGATCACAGATACGCAGTATTTT.